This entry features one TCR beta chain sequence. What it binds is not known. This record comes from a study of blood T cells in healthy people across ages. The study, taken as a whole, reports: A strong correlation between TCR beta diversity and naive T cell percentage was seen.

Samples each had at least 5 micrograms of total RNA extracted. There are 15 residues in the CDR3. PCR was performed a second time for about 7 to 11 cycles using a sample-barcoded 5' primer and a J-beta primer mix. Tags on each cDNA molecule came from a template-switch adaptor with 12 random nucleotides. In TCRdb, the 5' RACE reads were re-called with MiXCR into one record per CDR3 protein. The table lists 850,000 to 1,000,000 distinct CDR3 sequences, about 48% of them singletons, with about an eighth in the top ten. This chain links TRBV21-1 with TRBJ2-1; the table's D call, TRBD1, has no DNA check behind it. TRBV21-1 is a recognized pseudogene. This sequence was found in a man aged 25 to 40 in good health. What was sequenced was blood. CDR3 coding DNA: TGTGCCAGCAGCAAATCCGACAGGGGTCCCTATGAGCAGTTCTTC. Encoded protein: CASSKSDRGPYEQFF.